The following is a T cell receptor (beta chain) sequence with its context. Its cognate antigen is unknown. The PCR made use of 60 Vbeta and 13 Jbeta primers. Sequenced by immunoSEQ multiplex PCR; TCRdb stores in-frame clones only, minus some. The data contain under 200,000 clones, approximately 82% of them singletons. This record belongs to a study of cytomegalovirus exposure and HLA in healthy donors. Study-level points and caveats: Links to common viral pathogens appeared, in a later analysis, for several of the most significant clusters. Presence/absence analyses took donor sequencing depth as roughly uniform. It is likely that the observed cluster of highly shared sequence variants was a sequencing artifact.

This CDR3 is 14 amino acids long. The V and J ends lost 1 base and 1 base respectively, with 7 bases between them. Germline V gene lookup returns CDR1 SGHTA and CDR2 FQGNSA. The J gene is TRBJ1-1, the V gene TRBV7-2; D is undetermined. The clonotype originates from a male donor in good health and CMV-seronegative. The sample was PBMCs. DNA of the CDR3: TGTGCCAGCAGCTTAGTTGGCCGGAACACTGAAGCTTTCTTT. As protein: CASSLVGRNTEAFF. Full variable domain (missing parts from reference TRBV7-2 and TRBJ1-1): GAGVSQSPSNKVTEKGKDVELRCDPISGHTALYWYRQSLGQGLEFLIYFQGNSAPDKSGLPSDRFSAERTGGSVSTLTIQRTQQEDSAVYLCASSLVGRNTEAFFGQGTRLTVV.